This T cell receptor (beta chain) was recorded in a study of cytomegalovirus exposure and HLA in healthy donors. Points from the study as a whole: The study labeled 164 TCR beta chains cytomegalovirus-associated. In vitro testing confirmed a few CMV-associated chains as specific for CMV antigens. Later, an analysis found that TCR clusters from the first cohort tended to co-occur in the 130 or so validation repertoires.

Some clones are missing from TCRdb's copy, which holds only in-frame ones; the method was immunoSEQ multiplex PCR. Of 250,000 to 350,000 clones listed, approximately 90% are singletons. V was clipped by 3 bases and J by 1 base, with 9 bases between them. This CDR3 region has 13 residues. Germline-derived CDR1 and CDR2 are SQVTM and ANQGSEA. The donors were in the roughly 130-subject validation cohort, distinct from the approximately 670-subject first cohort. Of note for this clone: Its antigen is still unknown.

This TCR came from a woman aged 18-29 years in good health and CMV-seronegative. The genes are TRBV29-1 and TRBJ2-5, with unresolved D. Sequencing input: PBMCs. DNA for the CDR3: TGCAGCGTTGAGAGTCAGGCCCAAGAGACCCAGTACTTC. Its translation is CSVESQAQETQYF.